Listed below are T cell receptor beta chains from one sample, sequenced in a study of regulatory T cells in long-lasting Graves disease. TCRdb re-called the multiplex PCR reads through MiXCR, storing one row per CDR3 protein. Of about 420,000 distinct CDR3 sequences in the sample, about 17% were seen once. The data were also submitted as part of a second study, on T cells in Graves' hyperthyroidism and ophthalmopathy.

Sequences were derived from peripheral blood mononuclear cells (PBMCs), sampled at new diagnosis, from a patient treated with antithyroid drugs. All receptors derive from a woman aged 18-29 years with Graves disease. Both conserved end residues are part of each CDR3. The order of the fields is V gene, J gene, D gene, clone size, CDR3 DNA, CDR3 protein. The D gene is left open where the match is weak. Where a row states a size, it is once, few, many or the class of an expanded clone; other rows omit it.

V gene: TRBV7-3; J gene: TRBJ2-1; D gene: TRBD2; clone size: many; CDR3 DNA: TGTGCCAGCAGCATGCCGGGACTAGCGGGAGGGACTAACAATGAGCAGTTCTTC; CDR3 protein: CASSMPGLAGGTNNEQFF
V gene: TRBV7-6; J gene: TRBJ2-3; D gene: NA; clone size: many; CDR3 DNA: TGTGCCAGCAGCTTAGAGCCTAGCGCCCCAGATACGCAGTATTTT; CDR3 protein: CASSLEPSAPDTQYF
V gene: TRBV19; J gene: TRBJ2-3; D gene: TRBD1; clone size: few; CDR3 DNA: TGTGCCAGTAGTTGGACAGGTTTAGGGGATACGCAGTATTTT; CDR3 protein: CASSWTGLGDTQYF
V gene: TRBV28; J gene: TRBJ2-7; D gene: TRBD1; clone size: many; CDR3 DNA: TGTGCCAGCAGTCCAGGGACAGGTGGTGAGCAGTACTTC; CDR3 protein: CASSPGTGGEQYF
V gene: TRBV7-3; J gene: TRBJ2-3; D gene: TRBD2; clone size: NA; CDR3 DNA: TGTGCCAGCAGCCCAGGGACTAGCGGGGTTGATACGCAGTATTTT; CDR3 protein: CASSPGTSGVDTQYF
V gene: TRBV2; J gene: TRBJ2-2; D gene: NA; clone size: NA; CDR3 DNA: TGTGCCAGCAGTGAACTGGGGGGTATTACCGGGGAGCTGTTTTTT; CDR3 protein: CASSELGGITGELFF
V gene: TRBV10-3; J gene: TRBJ2-5; D gene: NA; clone size: NA; CDR3 DNA: TGTGCCATCAGGAAAGAGAAAGGGGTGGAGACCCAGTACTTC; CDR3 protein: CAIRKEKGVETQYF
V gene: TRBV4-2; J gene: TRBJ2-7; D gene: TRBD2; clone size: few; CDR3 DNA: TGTGCCAGCAGCCAAGAGGCTAGCGGATTCTCCTACGAGCAGTACTTC; CDR3 protein: CASSQEASGFSYEQYF
V gene: TRBV19; J gene: TRBJ2-6; D gene: TRBD2; clone size: NA; CDR3 DNA: TGTGCCAGTCCCGGGACAGGGTCCGAGGGACTAGCGGGAGGTTTTGGGGCCAACGTCCTGACTTTC; CDR3 protein: CASPGTGSEGLAGGFGANVLTF
V gene: TRBV12-3/TRBV12-4; J gene: TRBJ1-2; D gene: NA; clone size: few; CDR3 DNA: TGTGCCAGCAGTTTACTGGATGGCTACACCTTC; CDR3 protein: CASSLLDGYTF
V gene: TRBV7-9; J gene: TRBJ2-3; D gene: TRBD2; clone size: NA; CDR3 DNA: TGTGCCAGCAGCCAAACAATCCCGGGACTACGGGGAGATACGCAGTATTTT; CDR3 protein: CASSQTIPGLRGDTQYF
V gene: TRBV11-2; J gene: TRBJ2-7; D gene: NA; clone size: many; CDR3 DNA: TGTGCCAGCAGCTTAGGCCTAAAGGGCTACGAGCAGTACTTC; CDR3 protein: CASSLGLKGYEQYF
V gene: TRBV7-9; J gene: TRBJ1-1; D gene: NA; clone size: NA; CDR3 DNA: TGTGCCAGCAGAAAGGGGGGGGGCATGAACACTAAAGCTTTCTTT; CDR3 protein: CASRKGGGMNTKAFF
V gene: TRBV2; J gene: TRBJ2-7; D gene: TRBD2; clone size: many; CDR3 DNA: TGTGCCAGCAGGGGACTAGCGGGATATCGCTCCTACGAGCAGTACTTC; CDR3 protein: CASRGLAGYRSYEQYF
V gene: TRBV7-9; J gene: TRBJ2-3; D gene: TRBD2; clone size: many; CDR3 DNA: TGTGCCAGCAGCCCCCCGGGACTAGCGGGGACCCGCGATACGCAGTATTTT; CDR3 protein: CASSPPGLAGTRDTQYF
V gene: TRBV6-1; J gene: TRBJ1-1; D gene: NA; clone size: few; CDR3 DNA: TGTGCCAGCAGTGAAGAGGGCGCAGAGATGAACACTGAAGCTTTCTTT; CDR3 protein: CASSEEGAEMNTEAFF
V gene: TRBV6-5; J gene: TRBJ2-1; D gene: TRBD2; clone size: many; CDR3 DNA: TGTGCCAGCAGTTACACCTGGACTAGCGGGTACAATGAGCAGTTCTTC; CDR3 protein: CASSYTWTSGYNEQFF
V gene: TRBV7-3; J gene: TRBJ2-5; D gene: TRBD2; clone size: NA; CDR3 DNA: TGTGCCAGCAGCCCCATAGCGGGAGAATCGGAGACCCAGTACTTC; CDR3 protein: CASSPIAGESETQYF
V gene: TRBV27; J gene: TRBJ2-7; D gene: TRBD1; clone size: NA; CDR3 DNA: TGTGCCAGCAGCCCGAGCACGGGACAGACTTCCTACGAGCAGTACTTC; CDR3 protein: CASSPSTGQTSYEQYF
V gene: TRBV12-3/TRBV12-4; J gene: TRBJ2-5; D gene: NA; clone size: NA; CDR3 DNA: TGTGCCAGCAGTTTTCTGGTAGAGACCCAGTACTTC; CDR3 protein: CASSFLVETQYF
V gene: TRBV30; J gene: TRBJ2-4; D gene: TRBD1; clone size: NA; CDR3 DNA: TGTGCCTGGAGTGGCGACAGGGGAGAGGGCAAAAACATTCAGTACTTC; CDR3 protein: CAWSGDRGEGKNIQYF
V gene: TRBV29-1; J gene: TRBJ2-3; D gene: TRBD2; clone size: many; CDR3 DNA: TGCAGCGTTAGGACTAGCGGTCGCACAGATACGCAGTATTTT; CDR3 protein: CSVRTSGRTDTQYF
V gene: TRBV7-9; J gene: TRBJ2-1; D gene: NA; clone size: many; CDR3 DNA: TGTGCCAGCAGACCCGGGACATCCTCCTACAATGAGCAGTTCTTC; CDR3 protein: CASRPGTSSYNEQFF
V gene: TRBV9; J gene: TRBJ2-1; D gene: TRBD1; clone size: NA; CDR3 DNA: TGTGCCAGCAGCGTAGCTGGGGACAGAACCTACAATGAGCAGTTCTTC; CDR3 protein: CASSVAGDRTYNEQFF
V gene: TRBV5-1; J gene: TRBJ1-5; D gene: NA; clone size: many; CDR3 DNA: TGCGCCAGCAGCTTTGGCCCGGGTAGCAATCAGCCCCAGCATTTT; CDR3 protein: CASSFGPGSNQPQHF
V gene: TRBV10-3; J gene: TRBJ2-5; D gene: NA; clone size: NA; CDR3 DNA: TGTGCCATCAGTGAGGTGGGGGGAGTAGAGACCCAGTACTTC; CDR3 protein: CAISEVGGVETQYF